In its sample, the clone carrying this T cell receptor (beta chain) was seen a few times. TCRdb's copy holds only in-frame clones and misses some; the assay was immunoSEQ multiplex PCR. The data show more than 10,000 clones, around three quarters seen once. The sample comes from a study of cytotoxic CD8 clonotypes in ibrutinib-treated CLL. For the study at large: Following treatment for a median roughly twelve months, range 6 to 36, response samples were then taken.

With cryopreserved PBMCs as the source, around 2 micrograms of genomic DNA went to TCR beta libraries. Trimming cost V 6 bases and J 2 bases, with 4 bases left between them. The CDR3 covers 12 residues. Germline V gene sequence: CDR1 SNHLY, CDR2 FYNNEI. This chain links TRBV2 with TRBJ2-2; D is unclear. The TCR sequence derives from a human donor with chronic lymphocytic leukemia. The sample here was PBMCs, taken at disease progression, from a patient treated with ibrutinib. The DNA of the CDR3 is TGTGCCAGCAGGGACAACACCGGGGAGCTGTTTTTT. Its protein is CASRDNTGELFF.